These 28 T cell receptor beta chains originate from one sample sequenced in a study of chemoradiotherapy in HPV16-positive cancers. Assay used: immunoSEQ multiplex PCR; TCRdb lists only in-frame clones, some missing. Of about 12,000 clones in the sample, approximately 88% are singletons; the top ten hold approximately 2.5%. The sample was blood, taken from a patient who underwent chemoradiotherapy. These receptors came from a human donor with HPV-associated anogenital cancer.

This chain connects TRBV6-4 to TRBJ2-6, with D possibly matching TRBD1 (5 bases). The CDR3 covers 14 residues. Germline lookup yields CDR1 MRHNA and CDR2 SNTAGT. Trimming removed 2 bases from V and 3 bases from J, with 5 bases in between. CDR3 sequence (DNA): TGTGCCAGCAGTGACAGGGGTGGGGCCAACGTCCTGACTTTC. Protein product: CASSDRGGANVLTF.

This sequence joins TRBV2 and TRBJ2-7; perhaps D is TRBD1 or TRBD2 (5 bases each). The CDR3 is made up of 15 amino acids. Germline CDR1 and CDR2: SNHLY and FYNNEI. Between the trimmed V and J ends, which lost 5 bases and 2 bases, there was a span of 16 bases. CDR3 in DNA: TGTGCCAGCAGTCGAGAGGGAAGGGGCACCTACGAGCAGTACTTC. Protein product: CASSREGRGTYEQYF.

The chain links TRBV7-8 to TRBJ2-1; D unclear. V was shortened by 3 bases and J by 12 bases, with 12 bases between the two germline ends. The germline gives CDR1 SGHVS, CDR2 FQNEAQ. This CDR3 contains 12 residues. The CDR3 DNA is TGTGCCAGCAGCTTTGAACGGTGGAGGCAGTTCTTC. It yields the protein CASSFERWRQFF.

The V gene is TRBV11-1, the J gene TRBJ2-2, with 16 bases fitting TRBD2. CDR3 length: 17 amino acids. The ends lost 5 bases at V and 7 bases at J; junction bases unmatched: 7. Germline V gene lookup returns CDR1 SGHAT and CDR2 FQDESV (reference sequence). CDR3 in DNA: TGTGCCAGCAGCCCGGGACTAGCGGGGGGGCCGGGCGGGGAGCTGTTTTTT. Its translation: CASSPGLAGGPGGELFF. Filled out from reference TRBV11-1 and TRBJ2-2, the complete variable domain reads EAEVAQSPRYKITEKSQAVAFWCDPISGHATLYWYRQILGQGPELLVQFQDESVVDDSQLPKDRFSAERLKGVDSTLKIQPAELGDSAMYLCASSPGLAGGPGGELFFGEGSRLTVL.

The chain joins TRBV5-1 to TRBJ2-7; 7 bases align to TRBD1. Germline assignment: CDR1 SGHRS and CDR2 YFSETQ. There are 13 residues in the CDR3. Trimming took 4 bases from V and 2 from J; bases not matched to a gene: 3. Here the CDR3 reads CASSAQGAYEQYF. In DNA form, the CDR3 reads TGCGCCAGCAGCGCGCAGGGGGCCTACGAGCAGTACTTC.

The chain uses TRBV2 and TRBJ2-6; D call uncertain. Germline V gene sequence: CDR1 SNHLY, CDR2 FYNNEI. V gave up 7 bases and J gave up 2 bases, with 12 bases separating them. The CDR3 is 15 residues long. The CDR3 reads CASNLLRAGANVLTF. In DNA, the CDR3 is TGTGCCAGCAATCTACTTAGGGCTGGGGCCAACGTCCTGACTTTC. Together with reference TRBV2 and TRBJ2-6, the CDR3 gives the full variable domain: EPEVTQTPSHQVTQMGQEVILRCVPISNHLYFYWYRQILGQKVEFLVSFYNNEISEKSEIFDDQFSVERPDGSNFTLKIRSTKLEDSAMYFCASNLLRAGANVLTFGAGSRLTVL.

The chain combines TRBV6-5 with TRBJ2-7; maybe TRBD2 (6 bases). The germline gives CDR1 MNHEY, CDR2 SVGAGI. The V gene lost 4 bases and the J gene lost 2 bases, with 9 bases spanning the gap. This CDR3 comprises 13 residues. The CDR3 spells CASSLKRAYEQYF. In nucleotides, the CDR3 is TGTGCCAGCAGTTTGAAGCGGGCCTACGAGCAGTACTTC.

The chain recombines TRBV7-8 with TRBJ1-1; D not resolved. V lost 1 base and J 0 bases, leaving 3 bases between the germline ends. Per germline, CDR1 SGHVS and CDR2 FQNEAQ. This CDR3 spans 13 amino acids. The CDR3 is CASSLEVNTEAFF. The CDR3 DNA is TGTGCCAGCAGCTTAGAGGTGAACACTGAAGCTTTCTTT.

This clone has just a few counts. The V call is TRBV30, the J call TRBJ1-3; D might be TRBD1 (6 bases). CDR1 GTSNPN and CDR2 SVGIG come from the germline V gene (reference sequence). With 4 bases removed from V and 1 base from J, the gap between germline ends came to 11 bases. The CDR3 is 14 amino acids. DNA for the CDR3: TGTGCCTGGAACAGGGTCGGGTCTGGAAACACCATATATTTT. Protein: CAWNRVGSGNTIYF. The whole variable domain, remainder taken from reference TRBV30 and TRBJ1-3, is SQTIHQWPATLVQPVGSPLSLECTVEGTSNPNLYWYRQAAGRGLQLLFYSVGIGQISSEVPQNLSASRPQDRQFILSSKKLLLSDSGFYLCAWNRVGSGNTIYFGEGSWLTVV.

The chain is built from TRBV5-1 and TRBJ2-1; the D gene could be TRBD1 or TRBD2 (5 bases each). The CDR3 is made up of 15 amino acids. In germline, CDR1 is SGHRS, CDR2 YFSETQ. Trimming removed 3 bases at V and 3 bases at J, with 13 bases between. The CDR3 region is CASSSGDRYYNEQFF. CDR3 DNA sequence: TGCGCCAGCAGCTCCGGGGACCGGTACTACAATGAGCAGTTCTTC.

The chain couples TRBV18 to TRBJ2-1; TRBD2 matches 10 bases. V was pared by 3 bases and J by 9 bases, with 11 bases of the junction left unmatched. The germline CDR1 and CDR2 sequences are KGHSH and LQKENI. The CDR3 has 16 amino acids. DNA of the CDR3: TGTGCCAGCTCACCTTCAGCGGGGGGGCAGGTGCTTGAGCAGTTCTTC. Its translation is CASSPSAGGQVLEQFF.

The V and J genes are TRBV19 and TRBJ1-5; a weak D match, TRBD1 (6 bases). Looked up from germline, CDR1 is LNHDA and CDR2 is SQIVND (reference sequence). The CDR3 covers 15 residues. The V end was cut by 0 bases, the J end by 7 bases, with 13 bases between. In DNA, the CDR3 is TGTGCCAGTAGTATAGAAAGCCAGGGGTTACAGCCCCAGCATTTT. Translated, it gives CASSIESQGLQPQHF.

V and J are TRBV15 and TRBJ2-7; 10 nucleotides agree with TRBD1. Looked up from germline, CDR1 is LNHNV and CDR2 is YYDKDF (reference sequence). The J segment lost 7 bases and the V segment lost 1 base, leaving 4 bases of the junction unmatched. This CDR3 has 14 amino acids. The CDR3 spells CATSRGQGADEQYF. In DNA form, the CDR3 reads TGTGCCACCAGCAGAGGACAGGGGGCGGATGAGCAGTACTTC.

In its sample, this clone was seen once. This chain links TRBV5-4 with TRBJ2-1, with D possibly TRBD1 on 5 matching bases. The CDR3 consists of 16 residues. Trimming pared 1 base from V and 5 bases from J, leaving 16 bases between. Germline CDR1 and CDR2: SGHNT and YYREEE (reference sequence). The CDR3 loop is CASSLRSSGRNNEQFF. The CDR3 bases are TGTGCCAGCAGCTTGAGGTCGTCAGGGCGTAACAATGAGCAGTTCTTC.

The chain employs TRBV30 and TRBJ1-2; unclear D gene. The CDR3 sequence is 10 residues long. The germline V and J ends were trimmed by 5 bases and 4 bases, with 5 bases remaining between them. CDR1 and CDR2 from the germline V gene are GTSNPN and SVGIG (reference sequence). CDR3 nucleotide sequence: TGTGCCTGGGGCCCCTATGGCTACACCTTC. Protein sequence: CAWGPYGYTF.

The chain carries TRBV5-1 and TRBJ2-6; 7 nucleotides line up with TRBD1. Germline trimming cut 2 bases from V and 0 bases from J; bases unmatched to any gene: 8. Germline V lookup: CDR1 SGHRS, CDR2 YFSETQ. The CDR3 is 18 amino acids. The CDR3 spells CASSFRTGSSSGANVLTF. The CDR3 bases are TGCGCCAGCAGCTTTCGGACAGGTTCGAGCTCTGGGGCCAACGTCCTGACTTTC. Full variable domain (outside the CDR3, taken from reference TRBV5-1 and TRBJ2-6): KAGVTQTPRYLIKTRGQQVTLSCSPISGHRSVSWYQQTPGQGLQFLFEYFSETQRNKGNFPGRFSGRQFSNSRSEMNVSTLELGDSALYLCASSFRTGSSSGANVLTFGAGSRLTVL.

The CDR3 sequence: CASSLLEEAEQFF. DNA for the CDR3: TGTGCCAGCAGCTTGCTTGAGGAGGCTGAGCAGTTCTTC. The rearrangement joins TRBV5-6 to TRBJ2-1, with D possibly matching TRBD2 (5 bases). CDR3 length equals 13 residues. The germline CDR1 and CDR2 sequences are SGHDT and YYEEEE. V was cut by 1 base and J by 9 bases, with 11 bases left in between.

The rearrangement links TRBV4-1 to TRBJ2-2; D assignment may be TRBD1 or TRBD2 (5 bases each). Trimming removed 0 bases from V and 3 bases from J, with 14 bases in between. CDR1 is MGHRA and CDR2 is YSYEKL in the germline V gene. CDR3 size: 17 residues. CDR3 protein: CASSQESRGRYTGELFF. CDR3 nucleotides: TGCGCCAGCAGCCAAGAGTCACGGGGACGGTACACCGGGGAGCTGTTTTTT.

The genes are TRBV5-6 and TRBJ2-5; D uncertain. Germline V gene sequence: CDR1 SGHDT, CDR2 YYEEEE. Deletions cut 4 bases from V and 4 bases from J, with 17 bases between. The CDR3 consists of 15 residues. CDR3 residues: CASSPTQTTLETQYF. The DNA of the CDR3 is TGTGCCAGCAGCCCAACTCAGACAACTCTAGAGACCCAGTACTTC.

This clone was detected a few times. This rearrangement joins TRBV19 to TRBJ2-3; TRBD2 might be the D (6 bases). Looked up from germline, CDR1 is LNHDA and CDR2 is SQIVND (reference sequence). V was shortened by 10 bases and J by 11 bases, with 16 bases between the two germline ends. This CDR3 has 11 residues. The DNA of the CDR3 is TGTGCCACCTCCCCGGGGGTCGGGCAGTATTTT. Amino acid sequence: CATSPGVGQYF.

This clone was detected a few times. This chain uses TRBV9 with TRBJ1-1, with D possibly being TRBD1 (6 bases). Germline CDR1 reads SGDLS; CDR2 reads YYNGEE. The CDR3 extends over 13 amino acids. Trimming removed 3 bases at V and 4 bases at J, with 10 bases between. The CDR3 DNA is TGTGCCAGCAGCGGCACAGGGAGCACTGAAGCTTTCTTT. Amino acid sequence: CASSGTGSTEAFF.

This clone has only a few counts. V and J are TRBV5-1 and TRBJ1-3; D not resolved. Deletions cut 0 bases from V and 3 bases from J, with 1 base between. The CDR3 length is 12 residues. Germline V gene lookup returns CDR1 SGHRS and CDR2 YFSETQ. The CDR3 protein is CASSLVGNTIYF. CDR3 DNA: TGCGCCAGCAGCTTGGTTGGAAACACCATATATTTT.

In this sample, this clone turned up a few times. The chain couples TRBV2 to TRBJ1-6; D call uncertain. This CDR3 contains 14 residues. V was shortened by 10 bases and J by 0 bases, with 10 bases between the two germline ends. CDR1 and CDR2 (germline): SNHLY, FYNNEI. CDR3 nucleotides: TGTGCCATGGGAGCGAGCTCCTATAATTCACCCCTCCACTTT. Translating it yields CAMGASSYNSPLHF.

The genes are TRBV5-1 and TRBJ2-3, with a weak D call TRBD1 (6 bases). The V gene's germline CDR1 is SGHRS and CDR2 YFSETQ. There are 14 residues in the CDR3. V was pared by 3 bases and J by 5 bases, with 13 bases between. The CDR3 region is CASSYWGLVDTQYF. DNA of the CDR3: TGCGCCAGCAGCTATTGGGGGCTAGTAGATACGCAGTATTTT.

This chain uses TRBV15 with TRBJ1-1, with no clear D. CDR1 and CDR2 (germline): LNHNV, YYDKDF (reference sequence). The V end was cut by 5 bases, the J end by 3 bases, with 10 bases between. The CDR3 loop spans 13 amino acids. CDR3 bases: TGTGCCACCAGCTTGGGGTGGGACACTGAAGCTTTCTTT. It translates to CATSLGWDTEAFF.

The J gene is TRBJ1-1, the V gene TRBV9; weak D call: TRBD1 (6 bases). Deletions cut 4 bases from V and 9 bases from J, with 22 bases between. Per the germline V gene, CDR1 is SGDLS and CDR2 is YYNGEE. This CDR3 has 15 residues. This CDR3 reads CASSPAGSGTRQAFF. The CDR3 DNA reads TGTGCCAGCAGCCCTGCAGGTTCCGGGACAAGGCAAGCTTTCTTT.

This clone appeared a single time. The rearrangement joins TRBV2 to TRBJ1-2, with 7 bases that match TRBD1. CDR1 SNHLY and CDR2 FYNNEI come from the germline V gene. This CDR3 spans 14 amino acids. The V gene end was trimmed by 4 bases and the J gene end by 4 bases; junction bases not matched to a gene: 6. The chain's CDR3 is CASSGAGGSYGYTF. The CDR3 DNA is TGTGCCAGCAGTGGGGCAGGGGGGAGCTATGGCTACACCTTC.

This chain joins TRBV4-2 and TRBJ2-5; D is perhaps TRBD1 or TRBD2 (5 bases each). The germline CDR1 and CDR2 sequences are LGHNA and YNFKEQ. The CDR3 consists of 16 residues. Trimming stripped 3 bases from V and 2 bases from J, with 16 bases between. The CDR3 nucleotides read TGTGCCAGCAGCCATTCCGGGACCCCCCAGCAAGAGACCCAGTACTTC. Its translation: CASSHSGTPQQETQYF.